This TCR beta chain was sequenced for a study of blood T cell repertoires in COVID-19. Germline V gene sequence: CDR1 SGHRS, CDR2 YFSETQ. The CDR3 spans 15 residues. The J segment lost 5 bases and the V segment lost 1 base, leaving 5 bases of the junction unmatched. Sequencing used immunoSEQ multiplex PCR; TCRdb keeps in-frame clones, though not all of them. The sample lists 150,000 to 200,000 clones; around four fifths were seen once. The source is an elderly woman with COVID-19, enrolled during active disease. V usage is TRBV5-1 and J usage is TRBJ2-5, with TRBD2 matching over 10 bases. The specimen was peripheral blood. This CDR3 is CASSLIASGGETQYF. The DNA for the CDR3 is TGCGCCAGCAGCTTGATTGCTAGCGGGGGTGAGACCCAGTACTTC.